The 26 T cell receptor beta chains below were found in one sample sequenced in a study of blood T cell repertoires in COVID-19. Only in-frame clones appear in the TCRdb table, and some are missing; sequencing was by immunoSEQ multiplex PCR. In the table there are approximately 220,000 clones, approximately 86% of which are singletons. Sequencing was done on a sample of PBMCs or T cells enriched from blood (not recorded which). The source of these receptors is a woman in her thirties or forties with acute COVID-19.

This chain joins TRBV19 and TRBJ1-5; 9 bases are a match to TRBD1. V trimming: 6 bases; J trimming: 3 bases; junction bases outside the gene matches: 9. From germline, CDR1 is LNHDA and CDR2 SQIVND (reference sequence). The length of the CDR3 is 16 residues. For the CDR3, the DNA is TGTGCCAGTAGGCGGGACAGGGATATTGACAATCAGCCCCAGCATTTT. It specifies CASRRDRDIDNQPQHF.

The genes are TRBV28 and TRBJ2-1, with 8 bases aligning to TRBD2. Germline loops: CDR1 MDHEN, CDR2 SYDVKM. The CDR3 sequence is 13 residues long. With V trimmed by 5 bases and J by 9 bases, 6 bases remained unmatched. CDR3 DNA sequence: TGTGCCAGCAGTCTAGCGGGTGGGCCTGAGCAGTTCTTC. Its translation: CASSLAGGPEQFF.

This sequence joins TRBV1 and TRBJ2-5; the tabulated D call, TRBD1, remains unverified against the DNA. TRBV1 is a pseudogene. CDR3 length: 15 residues. CDR3 amino acids: CTSSQDRDREETQYF. The CDR3 region has the DNA TGCACCAGCAGCCAAGATAGGGACAGGGAAGAGACCCAGTACTTC.

The V gene is TRBV10-3, the J gene TRBJ2-7; 7 bases map to TRBD2. This CDR3 has 12 amino acids. V was clipped by 4 bases and J by 5 bases; unmatched bases: 2. Looked up from germline, CDR1 is ENHRY and CDR2 is SYGVKD. The CDR3 DNA reads TGTGCCATCAGTGGTACTAGCGACGAGCAGTACTTC. This codes for CAISGTSDEQYF.

The CDR3 DNA is TGTGCCAGCAGCTTAGCTCCGGCGGGTACGCAGTATTTT. Translating gives CASSLAPAGTQYF. The V gene is TRBV7-9, the J gene TRBJ2-3, with D possibly matching TRBD2 (5 bases). V gave up 0 bases and J gave up 8 bases, with 9 bases separating them. From germline, CDR1 is SEHNR and CDR2 FQNEAQ (reference sequence). The CDR3 length is 13 residues.

The chain uses TRBV25-1 and TRBJ1-1; no reliable D call. V lost 2 bases and J lost 0, with 13 bases in between. This CDR3 region has 16 residues. CDR1 is MGHDK, CDR2 SYGVNS, per germline. CDR3 region: CASSEAHSLMNTEAFF. The CDR3, as DNA: TGTGCCAGCAGTGAAGCTCACAGCCTAATGAACACTGAAGCTTTCTTT.

The chain is built from TRBV5-4 and TRBJ2-1; 11 bases match TRBD2. With 5 bases clipped from V and 6 bases from J, the junction kept 10 bases outside the gene matches. The CDR3 extends over 16 amino acids. The germline gives CDR1 SGHNT, CDR2 YYREEE (reference sequence). The CDR3 reads CASSSRLAGGLNEQFF. The CDR3 region has the DNA TGTGCCAGCAGTTCCCGTCTAGCGGGAGGACTCAATGAGCAGTTCTTC.

The rearrangement joins TRBV24-1 to TRBJ2-7; 9 bases match TRBD1. Germline V gene sequence: CDR1 KGHDR, CDR2 SFDVKD. V gave up 3 bases and J gave up 4 bases; unmatched junction bases: 9. The CDR3 length is 16 residues. The CDR3 here is CATSDKTGGGGYEQYF. CDR3 nucleotide sequence: TGTGCCACCAGTGATAAGACAGGGGGAGGGGGGTACGAGCAGTACTTC.

The V gene is TRBV19, the J gene TRBJ1-2, with TRBD1 matching 8 bases. Germline-derived CDR1 and CDR2 are LNHDA and SQIVND (reference sequence). The V segment lost 5 bases and the J segment 1 base; nucleotides outside the gene matches: 6. CDR3 size: 15 residues. CDR3 sequence (DNA): TGTGCCAGTAGTCCTGGACAGGGCCGTAACTATGGCTACACCTTC. Its translation: CASSPGQGRNYGYTF.

The chain joins TRBV19 to TRBJ2-1, with 10 bases matching TRBD2. The germline gives CDR1 LNHDA, CDR2 SQIVND (reference sequence). The J segment lost 6 bases and the V segment lost 2 bases, leaving 10 bases of the junction unmatched. There are 17 residues in the CDR3. In DNA form, the CDR3 reads TGTGCCAGTAGTATATCCCTACAGGGACTAGCGTTCAATGAGCAGTTCTTC. Protein: CASSISLQGLAFNEQFF.

The chain has TRBV7-2 and TRBJ2-7, with a possible D match to TRBD2 (5 bases). The CDR3 is 13 amino acids. The V end was cut by 1 base, the J end by 1 base, with 5 bases between. CDR1 and CDR2 from the germline V gene are SGHTA and FQGNSA. CDR3 loop: CASSLGESYEQYF. Here the CDR3 DNA reads TGTGCCAGCAGCTTAGGGGAGTCCTACGAGCAGTACTTC.

V is TRBV28 and J is TRBJ1-5; 9 nucleotides agree with TRBD1. This CDR3 contains 16 residues. V lost 6 bases, J lost 0 bases, and 6 bases stayed unmatched. Germline-derived CDR1 and CDR2 are MDHEN and SYDVKM. The CDR3 loop is CASSPGTGYSNQPQHF. DNA for the CDR3: TGTGCCAGCAGCCCCGGGACAGGGTATAGCAATCAGCCCCAGCATTTT.

This clone came up once. The chain's CDR3 is CASSISWPGANVLTF. DNA for the CDR3: TGTGCCAGTAGTATATCCTGGCCAGGGGCCAACGTCCTGACTTTC. V is TRBV19 and J is TRBJ2-6; unclear D gene. Germline CDR1 is LNHDA and CDR2 is SQIVND (reference sequence). Between the trimmed V and J ends, which lost 2 bases and 4 bases, there was a span of 9 bases. The CDR3 is made up of 15 amino acids.

V usage is TRBV2 and J usage is TRBJ2-7; tentatively, D is TRBD1 (6 bases). The CDR3 extends over 14 amino acids. The germline gives CDR1 SNHLY, CDR2 FYNNEI. V lost 5 bases and J lost 2, with 13 bases in between. CDR3 in DNA: TGTGCCAGCAGTTTCACAGGGCGCACCTACGAGCAGTACTTC. Its protein is CASSFTGRTYEQYF.

The CDR3 is CASSPLAGSYNEQFF. As DNA, the CDR3 is TGTGCCAGCTCGCCTCTAGCGGGGTCCTACAATGAGCAGTTCTTC. The rearrangement uses TRBV18 and TRBJ2-1; 9 bases agree with TRBD2. CDR1 and CDR2 (germline): KGHSH, LQKENI. Trimming removed 6 bases from V and 1 base from J; junction bases left unmatched: 4. CDR3 length: 15 residues.

This chain connects TRBV11-2 to TRBJ2-2, with TRBD2 as a possible D gene (6 bases). CDR1 and CDR2 (germline): SGHAT, FQNNGV. The CDR3 is made up of 15 amino acids. V lost 6 bases, J lost 0 bases, and 11 bases lay in between. CDR3 protein: CASRVGGPNTGELFF. CDR3 coding DNA: TGTGCCAGCAGGGTGGGGGGTCCGAACACCGGGGAGCTGTTTTTT.

A single count supports this clone. This chain links TRBV12-3 or TRBV12-4 with TRBJ2-2, with D possibly being TRBD2 (5 bases). Deletions cut 6 bases from V and 8 bases from J, with 13 bases between. This CDR3 is built from 13 residues. The CDR3 loop reads CASSSPRVGELFF. The DNA of the CDR3 is TGTGCCAGCAGCTCCCCGAGGGTGGGGGAGCTGTTTTTT.

The chain carries TRBV7-2 and TRBJ2-1; 8 nucleotides align to TRBD2. The germline V gene encodes CDR1 SGHTA and CDR2 FQGNSA. Germline trimming cut 2 bases from V and 6 bases from J; bases unmatched to any gene: 6. The CDR3 length is 15 residues. The CDR3 loop is CASSLMAGGSNEQFF. The CDR3 DNA is TGTGCCAGCAGCTTAATGGCGGGGGGAAGCAATGAGCAGTTCTTC.

This rearrangement joins TRBV9 to TRBJ2-7, with D possibly matching TRBD1 (6 bases). With 0 bases removed from V and 4 bases from J, the gap between germline ends came to 14 bases. Germline V CDR1 and CDR2: SGDLS, YYNGEE. The CDR3 is made up of 15 amino acids. In nucleotides, the CDR3 is TGTGCCAGCAGCGTAGTCCCAACGCAGGGGTACGAGCAGTACTTC. Amino acid sequence: CASSVVPTQGYEQYF.

This clone was seen more than once but under ten times. This CDR3 is CASSARDNEQFF. The CDR3, as DNA: TGTGCCAGCAGTGCCCGGGACAATGAGCAGTTCTTC. This chain joins TRBV6-6 and TRBJ2-1, with no clear D. The germline V gene has CDR1 MNHNY and CDR2 SVGAGI (reference sequence). Trimming shortened V by 5 bases and J by 5 bases, and 7 bases separated the two germline ends. This CDR3 contains 12 residues.

The J gene is TRBJ1-3, the V gene TRBV6-5; unclear D gene. Trimming shortened V by 5 bases and J by 2 bases, and 13 bases separated the two germline ends. The CDR3 is 15 amino acids. The germline gives CDR1 MNHEY, CDR2 SVGAGI. The CDR3 sequence: CASSLSVAPGNTIYF. In nucleotides, the CDR3 is TGTGCCAGCAGTCTTTCAGTGGCCCCTGGAAACACCATATATTTT.

This rearrangement joins TRBV2 to TRBJ2-2; 8 nucleotides align to TRBD2. V trimming: 6 bases; J trimming: 2 bases; junction bases outside the gene matches: 11. The germline gives CDR1 SNHLY, CDR2 FYNNEI. This CDR3 has 17 amino acids. CDR3 region: CASSPSLREANTGELFF. The CDR3 DNA follows: TGTGCCAGCAGCCCTAGCTTGCGGGAGGCTAACACCGGGGAGCTGTTTTTT.

The rearrangement uses TRBV28 and TRBJ1-1; 11 bases are a match to TRBD1. With V trimmed by 5 bases and J by 4 bases, 3 bases remained unmatched. The CDR3 is 14 amino acids. Germline V CDR1 and CDR2: MDHEN, SYDVKM. CDR3 DNA sequence: TGTGCCAGCAGTCCCGGGACAGGGGGCACTGAAGCTTTCTTT. The encoded protein is CASSPGTGGTEAFF.

The V gene is TRBV5-1, the J gene TRBJ1-5; no clear D. The CDR3 loop spans 15 amino acids. Germline loops: CDR1 SGHRS, CDR2 YFSETQ. Trimming took off 0 bases at V and 7 bases at J, with 14 bases between the two ends. This CDR3 is CASSLAGQKLQPQHF. The CDR3 nucleotides are TGCGCCAGCAGCTTGGCGGGTCAGAAACTGCAGCCCCAGCATTTT.

The genes are TRBV9 and TRBJ2-3; TRBD2 is a possible D gene (6 bases). Trimming left V 4 bases short and J 4 bases short, with 13 bases between. In germline, CDR1 is SGDLS, CDR2 YYNGEE. The CDR3 runs to 14 residues. CDR3 DNA sequence: TGTGCCAGCAGCAGTCCGACTAGTCCAGATACGCAGTATTTT. Translating it yields CASSSPTSPDTQYF.

The J gene is TRBJ2-5, the V gene TRBV6-5; 10 bases match TRBD2. This CDR3 has 16 amino acids. Trimming took 0 bases from V and 1 from J; bases not matched to a gene: 2. The V gene's germline CDR1 is MNHEY and CDR2 SVGAGI. This CDR3 is CASSYSASGSQETQYF. The CDR3 nucleotides read TGTGCCAGCAGTTACTCCGCTAGCGGGAGCCAAGAGACCCAGTACTTC.